This is a list of T cell receptor beta chains from one sample in a study of shared clonotypes between healthy human individuals. Method: immunoSEQ multiplex PCR; TCRdb's copy keeps in-frame clones and lacks some. Of more than 2,000,000 clones listed, approximately 94% were seen once; the top ten hold around 0.15%. Sequences were obtained from naive CD4+ T cells sorted from blood. These receptors originate from a man aged 18 to 29 in good health. CDR3s include the opening cysteine and the closing phenylalanine or tryptophan. D genes are given only for firm matches. Expanded clones get a size class; other rows say once, few or many, or leave the size out.

abundance | j_gene | d_gene | v_gene | CDR3aa | CDR3nt
- | TRBJ2-7 | - | TRBV19 | CASSTSGTGYEQYF | TGTGCCAGTAGCACCTCTGGGACGGGCTACGAGCAGTACTTC
once | TRBJ2-7 | TRBD2 | TRBV6-5 | CAGRRSGESSYEQYF | TGTGCCGGCAGGCGTAGCGGGGAATCATCCTACGAGCAGTACTTC
- | TRBJ1-2 | TRBD1 | TRBV30 | CAWTWPDRGWGYTF | TGTGCCTGGACCTGGCCGGACAGGGGCTGGGGCTACACCTTC
few | TRBJ1-1 | - | TRBV11-2 | CASSLAVNTEAFF | TGTGCCAGCAGCTTAGCAGTGAACACTGAAGCTTTCTTT
- | TRBJ2-1 | TRBD2 | TRBV5-1 | CASSLAPLAPNNEQFF | TGCGCCAGCAGCTTGGCCCCACTAGCGCCCAACAATGAGCAGTTCTTC
once | TRBJ2-7 | - | TRBV6-6 | CASRTGLHEQYF | TGTGCCAGCAGAACGGGGCTACACGAGCAGTACTTC
- | TRBJ2-2 | TRBD1 | TRBV25-1 | CASSDQGARAGELFF | TGTGCCAGCAGTGATCAGGGGGCAAGGGCCGGGGAGCTGTTTTTT
once | TRBJ2-3 | - | TRBV6-5 | CASTRLGTDTQYF | TGTGCCAGCACGCGGCTAGGCACAGATACGCAGTATTTT
- | TRBJ1-5 | - | TRBV2 | CASSERGLNQPQHF | TGTGCCAGCAGTGAAAGAGGGTTGAATCAGCCCCAGCATTTT
- | TRBJ2-3 | - | TRBV5-4 | CASSLVERATSTDTQYF | TGTGCCAGCAGCTTGGTGGAGCGGGCCACTAGCACAGATACGCAGTATTTT
- | TRBJ2-1 | TRBD1 | TRBV28 | CASSLKGAALGNEQFF | TGTGCCAGCAGTTTAAAGGGGGCTGCATTGGGCAATGAGCAGTTCTTC
- | TRBJ1-6 | - | TRBV6-6 | CASTRSSYNSPLHF | TGTGCCAGCACACGGAGCTCCTATAATTCACCCCTCCACTTT
- | TRBJ2-1 | TRBD2 | TRBV7-2 | CASSRGTSVNEQFF | TGTGCCAGCAGCAGAGGGACTAGCGTTAATGAGCAGTTCTTC